The subject of this entry is one T cell receptor beta chain. Antigen specificity is unknown. This CDR3 is built from 16 residues. Germline V gene sequence: CDR1 SGHAT, CDR2 FQNNGV. The V segment lost 5 bases and the J segment 11 bases; nucleotides outside the gene matches: 13. In TCRdb, the reads were re-called with MiXCR into one record per CDR3 protein. The data contain hundreds of thousands of distinct CDR3 sequences, 8% to 10% of them singletons. This sample stems from a study of T cell repertoires in cytomegalovirus infection. Regarding the study as a whole: HLA-C-restricted CMV clonotypes gave the most frequent clonotype in two of eight donors.

The chain is built from TRBV11-2 and TRBJ1-6; 9 nucleotides agree with TRBD1. The specimen was PBMCs. This clonotype was sampled from a human donor in good health (CMV status not recorded). Some clones in this sample may be carry-over from other donors' samples. The CDR3 loop is CASSAGQGPGGAPLHF. CDR3 sequence (DNA): TGTGCCAGCAGCGCCGGACAGGGGCCCGGCGGGGCACCCCTCCACTTT.